The rows below give T cell receptor beta chains drawn from one sample of a study of human T cells and chemical hapten exposure. TCRdb re-derived calls from the RACE reads in MiXCR, one entry per CDR3 protein. The sample has 150,000 to 200,000 distinct CDR3 sequences; more than 14% are singletons. The specimen was whole blood, collected in connection with sensitization to the hapten diphenylcyclopropenone (DPC). All receptors derive from a woman in her 30s with alopecia areata. Some clones in this sample may be carry-over from other donors' samples. Both conserved end residues are part of each CDR3. The order of the fields is V gene, J gene, CDR3 length, clone size, CDR3 protein. The size entry is marked missing in some rows and otherwise reads once, few, many or a size class.

>TRBV20-1|TRBJ1-3|14|few
CSAYGPGTGNTIYF
>TRBV20-1|TRBJ1-6|15|many
CSARTDISYNSPLHF
>TRBV28|TRBJ1-5|19|NA
CASTPDRGLRQGRNQPQHF
>TRBV7-6|TRBJ2-3|14|many
CASSLISGTDTQYF
>TRBV10-3|TRBJ2-7|13|few
CAISLRGTYEQYF
>TRBV10-3|TRBJ2-6|16|few
CAISRQVISGANVLTF
>TRBV27|TRBJ1-6|14|many
CASNHGTGHSPLHF
>TRBV6-2/TRBV6-3|TRBJ2-1|11|many
CASSTELGQFF
>TRBV2|TRBJ2-6|15|NA
CASSELTPGANVLTF
>TRBV10-2|TRBJ1-2|12|many
CASTGQDYGYTF
>TRBV27|TRBJ2-7|15|few
CASSKGADSYYEQYF
>TRBV10-2|TRBJ2-3|14|few
CASSVTSGRDTQYF
>TRBV27|TRBJ2-1|15|few
CASSFNGRAGNEQFF
>TRBV3-1|TRBJ1-2|14|many
CASSQDAANYGYTF
>TRBV20-1|TRBJ2-3|12|NA
CSASQGFDTQYF
>TRBV18|TRBJ1-2|16|few
CASSPLTSGWGYGYTF
>TRBV4-1|TRBJ2-5|16|few
CASSLGTGTGRETQYF
>TRBV7-2|TRBJ2-5|13|many
CASSPPGGETQYF
>TRBV20-1|TRBJ2-3|17|few
CSAPGGGRDTDTDTQYF
>TRBV6-2/TRBV6-3|TRBJ2-1|15|few
CASSYSSGRYNEQFF
>TRBV29-1|TRBJ2-3|15|many
CSVELELQHTDTQYF
>TRBV7-8|TRBJ1-1|18|NA
CASSLLGTGYGHGTEAFF
>TRBV28|TRBJ1-1|12|few
CASKGGHTEAFF
>TRBV28|TRBJ1-1|14|NA
CASSGDRAGTEAFF
>TRBV6-2/TRBV6-3|TRBJ1-5|12|few
CASTTGNQPQHF
>TRBV6-2/TRBV6-3|TRBJ1-5|15|few
CASSYSRVSNQPQHF
>TRBV30|TRBJ1-1|14|NA
CAWTGHLMNTEAFF
>TRBV28|TRBJ2-3|14|NA
CASSLLAGRDTQYF
>TRBV7-9|TRBJ1-6|18|many
CASSLGRLRGGPGAPLHF
>TRBV5-8|TRBJ1-2|15|NA
CASSVGITANYGYTF
>TRBV7-9|TRBJ2-7|17|NA
CASSFFRLAGRTYEQYF
>TRBV6-2/TRBV6-3|TRBJ1-5|16|many
CASSYTRQLSNQPQHF
>TRBV20-1|TRBJ2-3|15|once
CSARDHRGSTDTQYF
>TRBV2|TRBJ2-2|16|NA
CASRGTGSVDTGELFF
>TRBV14|TRBJ2-7|14|few
CASSNLGAGYEQYF
>TRBV7-9|TRBJ1-1|13|few
CASSLAGDTEAFF